This TCR beta chain was profiled in a study of response to subunit inactivated influenza vaccine. General study points: The authors suggested that every seasonal influenza vaccination recruits few new T cells.

About this clonotype: Its antigen is as yet unknown.

The CDR3 is 16 residues long. Germline V gene sequence: CDR1 MGHRA, CDR2 YSYEKL. Trimming cost V 3 bases and J 2 bases, with 17 bases left between them. TCRdb independently ran MiXCR on the RT-PCR reads; one entry per CDR3 protein. The data contain about 830,000 distinct CDR3 sequences, under 20% of them singletons. The chain employs TRBV4-1 and TRBJ2-7, with TRBD1 as a possible D gene (6 bases). This TCR was recovered from a man aged 45 to 65 who received an inactivated influenza vaccine. Sequenced here: PBMCs from blood, sampled 4 to 6 days after vaccination. The CDR3 protein is CASSQKTGTNPYEQYF. CDR3 coding DNA: TGCGCCAGCAGCCAGAAGACTGGGACAAACCCCTACGAGCAGTACTTC.